This record concerns one TCR beta chain sequence. Its specificity is not known. This entry comes from a study of T cell responses to AZD1222 COVID-19 vaccine. Whole-study findings and limits: Repertoire collection took place solely once the T cell response had peaked.

The method was immunoSEQ multiplex PCR; TCRdb's version includes in-frame clones alone and lacks a portion of them. In the table there are 99,000 or so clones, 93% of which are singletons. The CDR3 has 13 residues. Trimming took 3 bases from V and 2 from J, leaving 7 bases between them. The sequencing here drew on peripheral blood, taken on day 0 of AZD1222 vaccination. This rearrangement joins TRBV12-3 or TRBV12-4 to TRBJ1-1, with unresolved D. The sequence derives from an adult in good health. The CDR3 reads CASSFGSNTEAFF. CDR3 nucleotide sequence: TGTGCCAGCAGTTTTGGCAGCAACACTGAAGCTTTCTTT.